The 9 T cell receptor beta chains in this list originate from one sample, sequenced in a study of Ad26.COV2.S vaccination and SARS-CoV-2 variants. The table came from immunoSEQ multiplex PCR; TCRdb's copy has only in-frame clones and leaves some out. The sample lists about 39,000 clones, roughly 84% occurring once. The sequencing here drew on peripheral blood, taken after recovery from COVID-19. The receptors here all came from a human donor who had recovered from COVID-19.

This chain links TRBV5-6 with TRBJ2-6; no definite D call. Germline CDR1 reads SGHDT; CDR2 reads YYEEEE. This CDR3 comprises 17 residues. V lost 0 bases to trimming and J lost 0 bases, with 10 bases between them. The chain's CDR3 is CASSLAARTSGANVLTF. For the CDR3, the DNA is TGTGCCAGCAGCTTGGCCGCCAGGACCTCTGGGGCCAACGTCCTGACTTTC.

The chain recombines TRBV3-1 (or the pseudogene TRBV3-2) with TRBJ1-1; perhaps TRBD1 as D (6 bases). Germline CDR1 reads LGHDT; CDR2 reads YNNKEL (reference sequence). Trimming cost V 5 bases and J 4 bases, with 11 bases left between them. This CDR3 region has 13 residues. CDR3 amino acids: CASSSTGRTEAFF. The CDR3 DNA sequence: TGTGCCAGCAGCAGCACAGGGCGCACTGAAGCTTTCTTT.

This clone has more than one count but fewer than ten. V is TRBV18 and J is TRBJ2-3; no clear D gene. In germline, CDR1 is KGHSH, CDR2 LQKENI. The CDR3 extends over 13 amino acids. Deletions cut 4 bases from V and 6 bases from J, with 11 bases between. CDR3 protein: CASSRMSGDTQYF. The CDR3 DNA reads TGTGCCAGCTCACGCATGTCTGGGGATACGCAGTATTTT.

The chain has TRBV24-1 and TRBJ1-2, with D unclear. Germline loops: CDR1 KGHDR, CDR2 SFDVKD. Trimming took 5 bases from V and 4 from J, leaving 13 bases between them. This CDR3 contains 14 residues. The CDR3 DNA is TGTGCCACCAGTGCCCCGGAGGGAGGCTATGGCTACACCTTC. Translating gives CATSAPEGGYGYTF.

The chain recombines TRBV9 with TRBJ1-2; 7 positions match TRBD1. Trimming cost V 1 base and J 7 bases; bases outside gene matches: 4. Germline V gives CDR1 SGDLS, CDR2 YYNGEE. The CDR3 contains 13 residues. In nucleotides, the CDR3 is TGTGCCAGCAGCGTAAGACAGGGCTCTGGCTACACCTTC. Amino acids: CASSVRQGSGYTF.

The rearrangement uses TRBV30 and TRBJ1-1; perhaps TRBD1 as D (5 bases). Germline V gives CDR1 GTSNPN, CDR2 SVGIG (reference sequence). Trimming left V 0 bases short and J 2 bases short, with 10 bases between. The CDR3 runs 14 residues. This chain's CDR3 is CAWSVLGLNTEAFF. The CDR3 region has the DNA TGTGCCTGGAGTGTACTGGGGCTTAACACTGAAGCTTTCTTT.

The chain couples TRBV5-1 to TRBJ2-3, with 7 bases aligning to TRBD1. Germline V CDR1 and CDR2: SGHRS, YFSETQ. The length of the CDR3 is 14 residues. V lost 7 bases and J lost 4; bases outside the gene matches: 9. As DNA, the CDR3 is TGCGCCAGCGGAAACCGGCAGGGGGCAGATACGCAGTATTTT. It specifies CASGNRQGADTQYF.

The chain employs TRBV5-1 and TRBJ1-5; 9 bases fit TRBD1. Germline CDR1 SGHRS, CDR2 YFSETQ. This CDR3 region has 15 residues. V shed 0 bases, J shed 4 bases, and the junction held 2 bases outside the gene matches. The CDR3 DNA is TGCGCCAGCAGCTTGGGAGGGACAGGGAATCAGCCCCAGCATTTT. Translation: CASSLGGTGNQPQHF.

This chain joins TRBV5-1 and TRBJ2-7; D is uncertain. CDR1 and CDR2 (germline): SGHRS, YFSETQ. This CDR3 spans 14 amino acids. Trimming stripped 4 bases from V and 1 base from J, with 12 bases between. The DNA for the CDR3 is TGCGCCAGCAGCAATCCTACCGTGTCCTACGAGCAGTACTTC. This gives the protein CASSNPTVSYEQYF.